This entry features one T cell receptor beta chain sequence. Its matching antigen is unknown. This sample was taken from a study of shared clonotypes between healthy human individuals. Study-wide results and caveats: Larger richness was generally estimated for naive than memory subsets.

Assay used: immunoSEQ multiplex PCR; TCRdb lists only in-frame clones, some missing. The data contain nearly 1,000,000 clones, over 75% of them singletons. The germline CDR1 and CDR2 sequences are ENHRY and SYGVKD. The length of the CDR3 is 18 residues. J lost 1 base, V lost 6 bases, and 12 bases had no gene match. The chain is built from TRBV10-3 and TRBJ2-1; 10 nucleotides match TRBD1. The TCR originated in a man aged 18 to 30 in good health. The specimen was memory CD4+ T cells sorted from blood. Subset: CD45RA-negative fraction. The CDR3 protein is CAISPGQGVPASYNEQFF. As DNA, the CDR3 is TGTGCCATCAGCCCTGGACAGGGGGTCCCCGCGTCCTACAATGAGCAGTTCTTC.